This TCR beta chain was sequenced in a study of cytomegalovirus exposure and HLA in healthy donors. Study conclusions and caveats: Prior analysis indicated that the majority of TCR beta V segments exhibited productivity approximately 90% or approximately 30% of the time.

For this clone: Its antigen remains unidentified.

Vbeta (60) and Jbeta (13) primers were used in the PCR. TCRdb's table, derived via immunoSEQ multiplex PCR, lists solely in-frame clones and lacks some. The sample has about 130,000 clones, 70% to 80% seen once; the top ten hold 2%. The CDR3 sequence is 11 residues long. The sequencing input was PBMCs. The V call is TRBV21-1, the J call TRBJ1-3; the table's D call, TRBD1, has no DNA check behind it. TRBV21-1 is noted as a pseudogene. The sequence derives from a man aged 25 to 40 in good health and CMV-seronegative. The chain's CDR3 is CASTGGNTIYF. In DNA, the CDR3 is TGTGCCAGCACAGGGGGAAACACCATATATTTT.